These 11 T cell receptor beta chains were sequenced from one sample in a study of blood T cell repertoires in COVID-19. Data came from immunoSEQ multiplex PCR; TCRdb stores just in-frame clones and leaves some out. This table holds roughly 130,000 clones, more than 70% found once. Sequenced: peripheral blood. These receptors were obtained from a woman aged 55-70 years with acute or convalescent COVID-19.

The DNA of the CDR3 is TGTGCCATCCTGGGGCAGGGGCCATCGAGAGGCTACACCTTC. Translating gives CAILGQGPSRGYTF. The rearrangement links TRBV28 to TRBJ1-2; weak D call: TRBD1 (6 bases). Between the trimmed V and J ends, which lost 10 bases and 8 bases, there was a span of 23 bases. This CDR3 comprises 14 residues. CDR1 and CDR2 (germline): MDHEN, SYDVKM.

This rearrangement joins TRBV27 to TRBJ2-7; D remains ambiguous. Between the trimmed V and J ends, which lost 5 bases and 6 bases, there was a span of 23 bases. CDR1 is MNHEY and CDR2 is SMNVEV in the germline V gene (reference sequence). This CDR3 comprises 16 residues. Here the CDR3 DNA reads TGTGCCAGCAGTCAGTCGATCCCGAGCGTCTTGGGCGAGCAGTACTTC. This encodes CASSQSIPSVLGEQYF.

This rearrangement joins TRBV6-6 to TRBJ1-1; D gene uncertain. From germline, CDR1 is MNHNY and CDR2 SVGAGI (reference sequence). Trimming pared 11 bases from V and 7 bases from J, leaving 17 bases between. The CDR3 has 12 residues. The CDR3 loop is CAVGQRQDEAFF. For the CDR3, the DNA is TGTGCCGTTGGGCAGCGGCAAGATGAAGCTTTCTTT.

The rearrangement links TRBV30 to TRBJ1-3; a weak D match, TRBD1 (5 bases). Trimming stripped 0 bases from V and 1 base from J, with 25 bases between. Germline assignment: CDR1 GTSNPN and CDR2 SVGIG (reference sequence). CDR3 size: 20 residues. In DNA, the CDR3 is TGTGCCTGGAGTGTACAGCGGGGGTTTAGTGGCTTGGGGTCTGGAAACACCATATATTTT. Its protein product is CAWSVQRGFSGLGSGNTIYF.

This clone was detected a few times. The V gene is TRBV7-9, the J gene TRBJ1-2, with a possible D match to TRBD1 (6 bases). From germline, CDR1 is SEHNR and CDR2 FQNEAQ (reference sequence). Between the trimmed V and J ends, which lost 5 bases and 2 bases, there was a span of 12 bases. This CDR3 is built from 14 residues. The CDR3 sequence: CASSPRGGNYGYTF. Written as DNA, the CDR3 is TGTGCCAGCAGCCCAAGGGGGGGGAACTATGGCTACACCTTC.

The genes are TRBV5-1 and TRBJ2-5; D may be TRBD1 (5 bases). The CDR3 has 12 amino acids. V gave up 2 bases and J gave up 3 bases, with 5 bases separating them. Germline values: CDR1 SGHRS, CDR2 YFSETQ. The CDR3 loop is CASSLGEETQYF. As DNA, the CDR3 is TGCGCCAGCAGCTTAGGGGAAGAGACCCAGTACTTC.

The chain's CDR3 is CASSFAALSYEQYF. In DNA, the CDR3 is TGTGCCAGCAGTTTCGCGGCACTTTCCTACGAGCAGTACTTC. The gene calls are TRBV28 and TRBJ2-7; D is undetermined. There are 14 residues in the CDR3. Germline assignment: CDR1 MDHEN and CDR2 SYDVKM. The V end was cut by 3 bases, the J end by 1 base, with 10 bases between.

The chain joins TRBV28 to TRBJ1-6; no clear D gene. V lost 10 bases, J lost 10 bases, and 14 bases lay in between. CDR1 is MDHEN and CDR2 is SYDVKM in the germline V gene. The CDR3 covers 12 residues. For the CDR3, the DNA is TGTGCCACACTAGGCCTGGCCTCACCCCTCCACTTT. Encoded protein: CATLGLASPLHF.

The CDR3: CASSSLGGTGELFF. The CDR3 nucleotides are TGTGCCAGCAGCTCCCTCGGGGGCACCGGGGAGCTGTTTTTT. The chain couples TRBV11-3 to TRBJ2-2, with D perhaps TRBD2 (6 bases). This CDR3 contains 14 residues. CDR1 and CDR2 from the germline V gene are SGHNT and YENEEA. Trimming removed 4 bases at V and 4 bases at J, with 10 bases between.

The genes are TRBV5-6 and TRBJ2-1; 10 bases fit TRBD2. V gave up 0 bases and J gave up 8 bases; unmatched junction bases: 11. There are 17 residues in the CDR3. CDR1 is SGHDT and CDR2 is YYEEEE in the germline V gene. In DNA, the CDR3 is TGTGCCAGCAGCTTGGGGGGAAGCGGGAGGGCCGCGGATGAGCAGTTCTTC. Its translation is CASSLGGSGRAADEQFF.

The chain has TRBV2 and TRBJ1-2; 8 bases are shared with TRBD1. CDR1 SNHLY and CDR2 FYNNEI come from the germline V gene. Trimming removed 6 bases from V and 4 bases from J; junction bases left unmatched: 7. This CDR3 has 14 amino acids. The CDR3 nucleotides read TGTGCCAGCAGGCGACAGGGGTCAAGCTATGGCTACACCTTC. Protein product: CASRRQGSSYGYTF.